This TCR beta chain is from a study of blood T cells in healthy people across ages. Together with a sample-barcoded 5' primer, a J-beta primer mix was included in a second PCR lasting about 7 to 11 cycles. One entry per CDR3 protein, called by TCRdb with MiXCR from the 5' RACE reads. The data show 650,000 to 900,000 distinct CDR3 sequences, 55% to 65% seen once. Germline CDR1 MNHEY, CDR2 SVGEGT. The CDR3 runs 16 residues. V lost 2 bases, J lost 1 base, and 15 bases lay in between. Comments on this clonotype: Its antigen remains unknown.

Notes on the study in general: Estimates drawn from one million T cells were deemed to understate diversity. Comparison with aged donors showed that long-lived donors had more naive CD4+ cells and higher diversity. Naive T cell percentage showed a strong correlation with the diversity of TCR beta.

The chain carries TRBV6-2 or TRBV6-3 and TRBJ2-7; D remains ambiguous. The source material was blood. The source of this sequence is a man aged 25-45 years in good health. The CDR3 spells CASSYRPYLASYEQYF. The CDR3 DNA is TGTGCCAGCAGTTACCGGCCGTACCTGGCATCCTACGAGCAGTACTTC.